This T cell receptor (beta chain) was captured by sequencing in a study of lymphopenia after photon versus proton radiotherapy. Points from the study as a whole: After lymphocyte nadir, photon-treated repertoires showed oligoclonal expansion, especially CD8+ Temra. Post-nadir TCR diversity decline inversely tracked overall survival among those who died. Relative stability marked proton patients; photon patients lost diversity and naive cells. Better survival with proton therapy was suggested as possible, not demonstrated.

Trimming took off 4 bases at V and 2 bases at J, with 7 bases between the two ends. The CDR3 is made up of 14 amino acids. CDR1 is SGHRS, CDR2 YFSETQ, per germline. TCRdb's copy holds only in-frame clones and misses some; the assay was immunoSEQ multiplex PCR. The profile shows approximately 13,000 clones, under 90% of them singletons. As for this clone: The target antigen is unknown.

V usage is TRBV5-1 and J usage is TRBJ2-6; D is unclear. The sequenced sample was peripheral blood, obtained from a patient treated with photon-based radiotherapy. The receptor comes from a man aged 45-60 years with gastric cancer. CDR3 sequence (DNA): TGCGCCAGCAGCGAGACCGCTGGGGCCAACGTCCTGACTTTC. Its translation: CASSETAGANVLTF.